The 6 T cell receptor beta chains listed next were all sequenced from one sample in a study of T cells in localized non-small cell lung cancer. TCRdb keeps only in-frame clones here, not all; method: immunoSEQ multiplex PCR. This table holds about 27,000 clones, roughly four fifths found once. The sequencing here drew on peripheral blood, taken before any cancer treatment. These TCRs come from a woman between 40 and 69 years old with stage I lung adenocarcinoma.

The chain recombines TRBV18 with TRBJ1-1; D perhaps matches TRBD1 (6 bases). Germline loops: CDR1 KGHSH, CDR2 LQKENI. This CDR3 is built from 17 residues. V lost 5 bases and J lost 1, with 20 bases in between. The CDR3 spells CASSSSDRPPKNTEAFF. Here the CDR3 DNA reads TGTGCCAGCTCATCGTCAGACAGGCCGCCTAAGAACACTGAAGCTTTCTTT.

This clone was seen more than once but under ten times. The CDR3 sequence is CASSMNRNNSPLHF. The CDR3 DNA reads as TGTGCCAGTAGTATGAACAGAAATAATTCACCCCTCCACTTT. The chain links TRBV19 to TRBJ1-6, with D hard to call. Germline loops: CDR1 LNHDA, CDR2 SQIVND (reference sequence). V was trimmed by 3 bases and J by 5 bases, leaving 8 bases between them. The CDR3 covers 14 residues.

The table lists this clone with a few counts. CDR3: CASEGQPNTEAFF. The DNA of the CDR3 is TGTGCCAGTGAAGGACAGCCGAACACTGAAGCTTTCTTT. The genes are TRBV6-6 and TRBJ1-1; possible D gene TRBD1, 6 bases. The CDR3 extends over 13 amino acids. Germline CDR1 reads MNHNY; CDR2 reads SVGAGI (reference sequence). The ends were cut back, 9 bases at V and 1 base at J, with 12 bases in the middle.

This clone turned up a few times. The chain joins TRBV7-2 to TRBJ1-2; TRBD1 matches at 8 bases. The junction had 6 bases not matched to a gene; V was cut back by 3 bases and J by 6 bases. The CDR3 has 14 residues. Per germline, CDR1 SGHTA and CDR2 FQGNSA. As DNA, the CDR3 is TGTGCCAGCAGCTTGAACAGGGGGAGTGATGGCTACACCTTC. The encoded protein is CASSLNRGSDGYTF.

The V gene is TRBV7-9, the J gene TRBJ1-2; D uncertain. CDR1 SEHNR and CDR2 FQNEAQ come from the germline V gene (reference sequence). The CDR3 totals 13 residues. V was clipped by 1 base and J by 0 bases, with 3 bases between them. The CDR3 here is CASSLESNYGYTF. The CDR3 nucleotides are TGTGCCAGCAGCTTAGAATCTAACTATGGCTACACCTTC.

CDR3: CASSQSGDEKLFF. The CDR3, as DNA: TGTGCCAGCTCACAATCAGGTGATGAAAAACTGTTTTTT. The rearrangement joins TRBV18 to TRBJ1-4; D call uncertain. Trimming stripped 4 bases from V and 6 bases from J, with 9 bases between. The CDR3 contains 13 residues. Germline CDR1 is KGHSH and CDR2 is LQKENI. Full variable domain (outside the CDR3, taken from reference TRBV18 and TRBJ1-4): NAGVMQNPRHLVRRRGQEARLRCSPMKGHSHVYWYRQLPEEGLKFMVYLQKENIIDESGMPKERFSAEFPKEGPSILRIQQVVRGDSAAYFCASSQSGDEKLFFGSGTQLSVL.